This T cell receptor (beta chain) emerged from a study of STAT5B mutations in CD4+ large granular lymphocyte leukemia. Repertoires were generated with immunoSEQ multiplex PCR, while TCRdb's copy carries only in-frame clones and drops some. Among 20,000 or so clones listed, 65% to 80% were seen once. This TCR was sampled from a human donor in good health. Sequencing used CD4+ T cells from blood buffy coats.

CDR3 nucleotide sequence: TGCGCCAGCAGCCAAGACGGAAACTATGGCTACACCTTC. As protein: CASSQDGNYGYTF. V usage is TRBV4-1 and J usage is TRBJ1-2, with no clear D. The germline V gene has CDR1 MGHRA and CDR2 YSYEKL. CDR3 size: 13 residues. V dropped 0 bases and J dropped 2 bases, with 4 bases sitting between them.